This T cell receptor (beta chain) appears in the sequencing data of a study of technical replicates of blood from a few donors. Trimming removed 6 bases at V and 7 bases at J, with 13 bases between. This CDR3 has 14 residues. The germline V gene has CDR1 SNHLY and CDR2 FYNNEI. Only in-frame clones appear in the TCRdb table, and some are missing; sequencing was by immunoSEQ multiplex PCR. Of roughly 50,000 clones listed, about 94% are singletons. The sequencing input was PBMCs. The source of this sequence is a human donor in good health. Some clones in this sample may be carry-over from other donors' samples. The J gene is TRBJ1-6, the V gene TRBV2, with D unclear. CDR3 protein: CASSSSGKNSPLHF. The CDR3 bases are TGTGCCAGCAGCTCCTCCGGGAAAAATTCACCCCTCCACTTT.